The 27 T cell receptor beta chains below were found in one sample sequenced in a study of blood T cell repertoires in COVID-19. The data were produced by immunoSEQ multiplex PCR, yet TCRdb's version contains in-frame clones alone and is incomplete. The data hold tens of thousands of clones, with 70% to 90% observed a single time. The material sequenced was peripheral blood. These receptors all come from a man between 65 and 80 years old with active or convalescent COVID-19.

This clone has a handful of counts. V is TRBV6-5 and J is TRBJ2-1; D gene unclear. The germline V gene encodes CDR1 MNHEY and CDR2 SVGAGI. This CDR3 has 14 residues. The V end was cut by 4 bases, the J end by 6 bases, with 13 bases between. CDR3 sequence (DNA): TGTGCCAGCAGTTTCTCGACATACTCCAATGAGCAGTTCTTC. This gives the protein CASSFSTYSNEQFF.

The chain employs TRBV6-1 and TRBJ1-2, with D possibly TRBD1 on 6 matching bases. Looked up from germline, CDR1 is MNHNS and CDR2 is SASEGT. Trimming left V 2 bases short and J 8 bases short, with 21 bases between. This CDR3 region has 16 residues. This CDR3 is CASSEPGHGLRGGYTF. The CDR3, as DNA: TGTGCCAGCAGTGAACCGGGACACGGACTTCGCGGGGGCTACACCTTC.

The chain uses TRBV4-3 and TRBJ1-2, with D maybe TRBD1 (6 bases). Germline V gene data show CDR1 as LGHNA and CDR2 as YSLEER. The CDR3 totals 14 residues. Between the trimmed V and J ends, which lost 3 bases and 6 bases, there was a span of 14 bases. CDR3 bases: TGCGCCAGCAGCCAGTTAAGGGACACAGATGGCTACACCTTC. Its translation is CASSQLRDTDGYTF.

This chain connects TRBV2 to TRBJ2-3; 9 bases line up with TRBD1. This CDR3 region has 14 residues. V shed 4 bases, J shed 4 bases, and the junction held 3 bases outside the gene matches. Germline V gene data show CDR1 as SNHLY and CDR2 as FYNNEI. CDR3 amino acids: CASSVDRGADTQYF. The CDR3, as DNA: TGTGCCAGCAGTGTGGACAGGGGTGCAGATACGCAGTATTTT. The entire variable domain, with the rest obtained from reference TRBV2 and TRBJ2-3, is as follows: EPEVTQTPSHQVTQMGQEVILRCVPISNHLYFYWYRQILGQKVEFLVSFYNNEISEKSEIFDDQFSVERPDGSNFTLKIRSTKLEDSAMYFCASSVDRGADTQYFGPGTRLTVL.

This rearrangement joins TRBV5-1 to TRBJ1-6, with D perhaps TRBD1 (6 bases). Germline CDR1 and CDR2: SGHRS and YFSETQ. CDR3 length equals 13 residues. Trimming cost V 0 bases and J 14 bases, with 12 bases left between them. DNA for the CDR3: TGCGCCAGCAGCTTGGCTCAGGGGTGGACCCTCCACTTT. Residues: CASSLAQGWTLHF. Using reference TRBV5-1 and TRBJ1-6 for the parts outside the CDR3, the full variable domain is KAGVTQTPRYLIKTRGQQVTLSCSPISGHRSVSWYQQTPGQGLQFLFEYFSETQRNKGNFPGRFSGRQFSNSRSEMNVSTLELGDSALYLCASSLAQGWTLHFGNGTRLTVT.

The rearrangement links TRBV19 to TRBJ2-6, with 8 positions matching TRBD1. CDR1 is LNHDA, CDR2 SQIVND, per germline (reference sequence). CDR3 length equals 17 residues. V lost 6 bases, J lost 0 bases, and 7 bases stayed unmatched. The CDR3 region has the DNA TGTGCCAGTAGGACAGGGGAAGGAAGCTCTGGGGCCAACGTCCTGACTTTC. Its translation is CASRTGEGSSGANVLTF.

The chain carries TRBV5-8 and TRBJ1-1; 8 bases align to TRBD1. V was clipped by 7 bases and J by 0 bases; unmatched bases: 14. Germline CDR1 and CDR2: SGHTS and YDEGEE. This CDR3 is 17 amino acids long. CDR3 nucleotides: TGTGCCAGCCCTACCTCCCGGGACAGGTTGTTGAACACTGAAGCTTTCTTT. Residues: CASPTSRDRLLNTEAFF. Together with reference TRBV5-8 and TRBJ1-1, the CDR3 gives the full variable domain: EAGVTQSPTHLIKTRGQQATLRCSPISGHTSVYWYQQALGLGLQFLLWYDEGEERNRGNFPPRFSGRQFPNYSSELNVNALELEDSALYLCASPTSRDRLLNTEAFFGQGTRLTVV.

The chain joins TRBV11-2 to TRBJ1-2; no clear D. V lost 5 bases and J 3 bases, leaving 7 bases between the germline ends. This CDR3 region has 12 residues. The germline V gene has CDR1 SGHAT and CDR2 FQNNGV. Here the CDR3 reads CASSPRDYGYTF. The CDR3 region has the DNA TGTGCCAGCAGCCCCCGGGACTATGGCTACACCTTC.

The table lists this clone with a few counts. The gene calls are TRBV19 and TRBJ1-5, with D tentatively TRBD1 (6 bases). The CDR3 has 14 amino acids. The V gene's germline CDR1 is LNHDA and CDR2 SQIVND (reference sequence). V lost 11 bases and J 2 bases, leaving 16 bases between the germline ends. In DNA form, the CDR3 reads TGTGCCGCCAGTCTCCGACAGGGCAATCAGCCCCAGCATTTT. Its translation is CAASLRQGNQPQHF.

The chain has TRBV5-1 and TRBJ2-1; TRBD2 matches 11 bases. The trim removed 2 bases at V and 6 bases at J, leaving 7 bases unmatched. Germline assignment: CDR1 SGHRS and CDR2 YFSETQ. The CDR3 covers 16 residues. Here the CDR3 reads CASSFFTSGGGNEQFF. The DNA of the CDR3 is TGCGCCAGCAGCTTCTTTACTAGCGGGGGTGGCAATGAGCAGTTCTTC. The whole variable domain, filled in from reference TRBV5-1 and TRBJ2-1, reads KAGVTQTPRYLIKTRGQQVTLSCSPISGHRSVSWYQQTPGQGLQFLFEYFSETQRNKGNFPGRFSGRQFSNSRSEMNVSTLELGDSALYLCASSFFTSGGGNEQFFGPGTRLTVL.

The chain uses TRBV4-3 and TRBJ1-3; no definite D call. Trimming stripped 0 bases from V and 2 bases from J, with 8 bases between. CDR1 LGHNA and CDR2 YSLEER come from the germline V gene. This CDR3 has 15 residues. The DNA for the CDR3 is TGCGCCAGCAGCCAAGATCGGGGTCCTGGAAACACCATATATTTT. Protein sequence: CASSQDRGPGNTIYF.

The CDR3 DNA reads as TGTGCCAGCAGTCCGTACCAAGAGACCCAGTACTTC. This codes for CASSPYQETQYF. The chain is built from TRBV12-3 or TRBV12-4 and TRBJ2-5; no clear D gene. Trimming removed 5 bases at V and 0 bases at J, with 4 bases between. This CDR3 region has 12 residues.

The rearrangement joins TRBV28 to TRBJ1-3; D gene unclear. Trimming removed 5 bases from V and 1 base from J, with 12 bases in between. The CDR3 runs to 15 residues. CDR1 MDHEN and CDR2 SYDVKM come from the germline V gene. CDR3 nucleotides: TGTGCCAGCAGTAACAGTATTTCTTCTGGAAACACCATATATTTT. It codes for CASSNSISSGNTIYF.

The chain joins TRBV10-3 to TRBJ2-7; the match to TRBD1 covers 10 bases. Germline V lookup: CDR1 ENHRY, CDR2 SYGVKD. V lost 0 bases, J lost 7 bases, and 9 bases stayed unmatched. The CDR3 has 16 residues. The DNA for the CDR3 is TGTGCCATCAGTGAGTCCGGGAGGACAGGGGGGGCTGAGCAGTACTTC. Residues: CAISESGRTGGAEQYF.

The gene calls are TRBV19 and TRBJ1-6, with D uncertain. Per germline, CDR1 LNHDA and CDR2 SQIVND (reference sequence). The germline V and J ends were trimmed by 2 bases and 14 bases, with 10 bases remaining between them. This CDR3 has 12 residues. CDR3 sequence reads: CASSISPEALHF. CDR3 DNA: TGTGCCAGTAGTATATCCCCGGAGGCCCTCCACTTT.

This clone was seen only once. This chain links TRBV27 with TRBJ2-5, with a weak D call TRBD2 (5 bases). The CDR3 is 16 amino acids. CDR1 and CDR2 (germline): MNHEY, SMNVEV (reference sequence). V lost 4 bases and J lost 3, with 18 bases in between. CDR3 residues: CASSSLNGSGKETQYF. CDR3 DNA: TGTGCCAGCAGTTCGCTTAATGGGTCCGGGAAAGAGACCCAGTACTTC.

This chain uses TRBV4-2 with TRBJ2-2; D is unclear. Trimming removed 0 bases from V and 2 bases from J, with 10 bases in between. This CDR3 is built from 16 residues. Germline CDR1 LGHNA, CDR2 YNFKEQ. In nucleotides, the CDR3 is TGTGCCAGCAGCCAAGATCTCATCAGTAACACCGGGGAGCTGTTTTTT. Encoded protein: CASSQDLISNTGELFF.

The chain is built from TRBV7-9 and TRBJ2-7; TRBD2 is a possible D gene (6 bases). The CDR3 contains 15 residues. V lost 4 bases to trimming and J lost 3 bases, with 16 bases between them. Germline V lookup: CDR1 SEHNR, CDR2 FQNEAQ (reference sequence). CDR3 loop: CASSSPRDFDYEQYF. The CDR3 bases are TGTGCCAGCAGCTCTCCCCGGGACTTCGACTACGAGCAGTACTTC.

CDR3 nucleotide sequence: TGTGCCAGCAGTTACGACAACTCCTACGAGCAGTACTTC. This sequence encodes CASSYDNSYEQYF. The J gene is TRBJ2-7, the V gene TRBV6-6; D is ambiguous. The germline V and J ends were trimmed by 2 bases and 0 bases, with 5 bases remaining between them. The CDR3 loop spans 13 amino acids. CDR1 and CDR2 from the germline V gene are MNHNY and SVGAGI (reference sequence).

This chain joins TRBV9 and TRBJ2-6; unclear D gene. CDR1 and CDR2 (germline): SGDLS, YYNGEE. The CDR3 sequence is 13 residues long. V lost 7 bases and J 5 bases, leaving 10 bases between the germline ends. CDR3 sequence reads: CASLSVRANVLTF. The CDR3 DNA reads TGTGCCAGCTTAAGCGTACGGGCCAACGTCCTGACTTTC.

V and J are TRBV27 and TRBJ1-1, with 8 nucleotides matching TRBD1. The CDR3 contains 12 residues. Unmatched junction bases numbered 2, after V lost 7 bases and J lost 4 bases. Germline-derived CDR1 and CDR2 are MNHEY and SMNVEV (reference sequence). The CDR3 DNA reads TGTGCCAGCACCGACAGGGGCACTGAAGCTTTCTTT. As protein: CASTDRGTEAFF.

The chain combines TRBV6-2 or TRBV6-3 with TRBJ1-2, with 7 bases fitting TRBD1. CDR3 size: 13 residues. The germline gives CDR1 MNHEY, CDR2 SVGEGT. With 6 bases clipped from V and 7 bases from J, the junction kept 8 bases outside the gene matches. CDR3 sequence: CASSPSRGSGYTF. In DNA, the CDR3 is TGTGCCAGCAGCCCATCCAGGGGGTCTGGCTACACCTTC.

This clone was recorded a few times. The genes are TRBV5-5 and TRBJ1-1, with D possibly being TRBD1 (5 bases). Trimming left V 4 bases short and J 6 bases short, with 22 bases between. CDR3 length: 16 residues. Per germline, CDR1 SGHKS and CDR2 YYEKEE (reference sequence). DNA of the CDR3: TGTGCCAGCAGCGCCCGTGGAGGGGATATTAGTTCTGAAGCTTTCTTT. This codes for CASSARGGDISSEAFF.

The chain employs TRBV28 and TRBJ1-6, with 7 bases that match TRBD1. The CDR3 has 15 residues. V was clipped by 3 bases and J by 10 bases; unmatched bases: 9. CDR1 and CDR2 (germline): MDHEN, SYDVKM. Written as DNA, the CDR3 is TGTGCCAGCAGTTTTATCGAGGGGGCAGGCTCACCCCTCCACTTT. Protein product: CASSFIEGAGSPLHF.

The chain has TRBV18 and TRBJ2-5; D unclear. The CDR3 contains 14 residues. Germline loops: CDR1 KGHSH, CDR2 LQKENI. Trimming cost V 3 bases and J 5 bases, with 13 bases left between them. The CDR3 loop reads CASSPGLNGETQYF. In DNA form, the CDR3 reads TGTGCCAGCTCACCGGGCCTAAATGGGGAGACCCAGTACTTC. The full variable domain, its missing parts supplied by reference TRBV18 and TRBJ2-5, is NAGVMQNPRHLVRRRGQEARLRCSPMKGHSHVYWYRQLPEEGLKFMVYLQKENIIDESGMPKERFSAEFPKEGPSILRIQQVVRGDSAAYFCASSPGLNGETQYFGPGTRLLVL.

This clone was counted once. J is TRBJ2-2 and V is TRBV4-2; TRBD2 matches 7 bases. Germline CDR1 and CDR2: LGHNA and YNFKEQ. The trim removed 4 bases at V and 3 bases at J, leaving 5 bases unmatched. The CDR3 consists of 15 residues. The CDR3: CASSRGGLDTGELFF. The DNA for the CDR3 is TGTGCCAGCAGCCGGGGGGGACTCGACACCGGGGAGCTGTTTTTT.

The CDR3 is CATSDSPDRYGYTF. As DNA, the CDR3 is TGTGCCACCAGTGATTCCCCGGACAGGTATGGCTACACCTTC. The J gene is TRBJ1-2, the V gene TRBV24-1; TRBD1 agrees at 7 bases. The ends lost 2 bases at V and 5 bases at J; junction bases unmatched: 4. Germline CDR1 and CDR2: KGHDR and SFDVKD. This CDR3 region has 14 residues.